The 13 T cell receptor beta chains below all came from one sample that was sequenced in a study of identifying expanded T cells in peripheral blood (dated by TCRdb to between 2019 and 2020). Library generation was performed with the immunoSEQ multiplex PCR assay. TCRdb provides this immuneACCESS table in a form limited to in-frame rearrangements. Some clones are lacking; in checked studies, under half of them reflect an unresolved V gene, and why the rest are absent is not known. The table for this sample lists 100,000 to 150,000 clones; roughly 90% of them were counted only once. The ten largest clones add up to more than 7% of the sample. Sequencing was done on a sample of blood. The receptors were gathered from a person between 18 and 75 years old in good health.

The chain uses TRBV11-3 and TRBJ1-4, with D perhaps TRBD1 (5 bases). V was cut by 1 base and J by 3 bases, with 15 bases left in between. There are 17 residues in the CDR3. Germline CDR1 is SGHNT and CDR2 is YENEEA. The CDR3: CASSLVYLGQANEKLFF. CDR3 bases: TGTGCCAGCAGCTTAGTCTATTTGGGGCAGGCTAATGAAAAACTGTTTTTT.

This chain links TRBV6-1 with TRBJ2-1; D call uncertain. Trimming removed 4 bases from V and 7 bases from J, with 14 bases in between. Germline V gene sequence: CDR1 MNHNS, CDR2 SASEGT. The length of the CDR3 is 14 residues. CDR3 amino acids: CASSVGGQTNEQFF. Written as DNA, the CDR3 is TGTGCCAGCAGTGTGGGTGGCCAGACAAATGAGCAGTTCTTC.

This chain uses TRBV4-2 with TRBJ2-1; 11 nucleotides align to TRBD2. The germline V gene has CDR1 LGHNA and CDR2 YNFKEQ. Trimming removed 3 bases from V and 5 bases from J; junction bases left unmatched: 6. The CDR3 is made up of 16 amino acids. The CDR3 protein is CASSHRPGLADNEQFF. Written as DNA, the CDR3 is TGTGCCAGCAGCCACCGCCCGGGACTAGCGGACAATGAGCAGTTCTTC.

The CDR3 DNA reads as TGTGCCAGCAGCTTAATTTATCCCACCGGGGAGCTGTTTTTT. It translates to CASSLIYPTGELFF. V gene TRBV11-3 combines with J gene TRBJ2-2; D remains ambiguous. V dropped 2 bases and J dropped 4 bases, with 8 bases sitting between them. Germline V CDR1 and CDR2: SGHNT, YENEEA. The CDR3 consists of 14 residues.

The CDR3 is CASTPPGRNTEAFF. DNA of the CDR3: TGTGCCAGCACCCCTCCTGGCAGAAACACTGAAGCTTTCTTT. The chain combines TRBV28 with TRBJ1-1, with D unresolved. Germline V gives CDR1 MDHEN, CDR2 SYDVKM. The length of the CDR3 is 14 residues. Trimming left V 7 bases short and J 2 bases short, with 14 bases between.

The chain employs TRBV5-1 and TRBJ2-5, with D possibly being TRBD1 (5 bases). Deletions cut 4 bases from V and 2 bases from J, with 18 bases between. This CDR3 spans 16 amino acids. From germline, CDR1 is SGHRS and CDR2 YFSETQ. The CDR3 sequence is CASSAWGARAQETQYF. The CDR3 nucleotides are TGCGCCAGCAGCGCATGGGGTGCCAGGGCGCAAGAGACCCAGTACTTC.

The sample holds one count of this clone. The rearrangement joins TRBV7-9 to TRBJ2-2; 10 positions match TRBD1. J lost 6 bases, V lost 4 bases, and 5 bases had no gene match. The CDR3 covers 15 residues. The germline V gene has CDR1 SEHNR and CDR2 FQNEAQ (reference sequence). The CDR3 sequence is CASSYDRGLAGELFF. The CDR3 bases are TGTGCCAGCAGCTATGACAGGGGGCTCGCCGGGGAGCTGTTTTTT.

This chain's CDR3 is CASSLLQGGYEQYF. The CDR3 bases are TGTGCCAGCAGCTTGTTACAGGGGGGCTACGAGCAGTACTTC. V usage is TRBV5-5 and J usage is TRBJ2-7; TRBD1 matches at 8 bases. The CDR3 is 14 amino acids. V gave up 1 base and J gave up 3 bases; unmatched junction bases: 3. The germline CDR1 and CDR2 sequences are SGHKS and YYEKEE (reference sequence).

For the CDR3, the DNA is TGCGCCAGCAGCCAAGCCCCAGGGGGGCCTGAAGCTTTCTTT. Protein sequence: CASSQAPGGPEAFF. The chain combines TRBV4-1 with TRBJ1-1; 7 bases map to TRBD1. J was trimmed by 6 bases and V by 1 base; bases with no gene match: 5. Looked up from germline, CDR1 is MGHRA and CDR2 is YSYEKL. This CDR3 is 14 amino acids long.

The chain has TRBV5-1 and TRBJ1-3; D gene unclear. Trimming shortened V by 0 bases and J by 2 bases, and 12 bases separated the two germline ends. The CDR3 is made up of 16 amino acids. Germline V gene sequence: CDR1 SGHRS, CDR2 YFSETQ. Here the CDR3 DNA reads TGCGCCAGCAGCTTGGGAGACCTTGGACCTGGAAACACCATATATTTT. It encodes CASSLGDLGPGNTIYF.

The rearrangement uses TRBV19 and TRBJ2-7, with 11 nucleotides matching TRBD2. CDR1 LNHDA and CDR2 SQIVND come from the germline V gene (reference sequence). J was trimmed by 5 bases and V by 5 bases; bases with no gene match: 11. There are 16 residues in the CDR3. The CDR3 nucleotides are TGTGCCAGTAGTCCTCTCACTAGCGGGGGTAAGAACGAGCAGTACTTC. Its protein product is CASSPLTSGGKNEQYF. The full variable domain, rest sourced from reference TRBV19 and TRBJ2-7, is DGGITQSPKYLFRKEGQNVTLSCEQNLNHDAMYWYRQDPGQGLRLIYYSQIVNDFQKGDIAEGYSVSREKKESFPLTVTSAQKNPTAFYLCASSPLTSGGKNEQYFGPGTRLTVT.

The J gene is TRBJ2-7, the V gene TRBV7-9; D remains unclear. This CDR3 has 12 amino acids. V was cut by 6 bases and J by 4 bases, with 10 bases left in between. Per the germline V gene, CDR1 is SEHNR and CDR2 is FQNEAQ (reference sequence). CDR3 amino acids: CASSRGSYEQYF. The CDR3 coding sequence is TGTGCCAGCAGTCGAGGTAGTTACGAGCAGTACTTC.

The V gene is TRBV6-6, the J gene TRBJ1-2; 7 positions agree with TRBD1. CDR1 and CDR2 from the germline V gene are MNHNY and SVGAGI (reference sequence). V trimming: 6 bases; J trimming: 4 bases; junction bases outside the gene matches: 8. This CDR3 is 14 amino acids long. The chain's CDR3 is CASRRAGGIYGYTF. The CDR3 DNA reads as TGTGCCAGCAGGAGGGCAGGGGGTATCTATGGCTACACCTTC.